This T cell receptor beta chain was captured by sequencing in a study of cytomegalovirus exposure and HLA in healthy donors (dated by TCRdb to about 2017). About the investigation overall: A later analysis indicated that the 100 to 150 validation repertoires were generated on the platform also employed for the 650 to 850 repertoires of the first cohort. The study was designed to test whether signatures of past pathogen exposure could be identified by cataloging public T cell receptors. In addition to the first cohort of 666 subjects, a separate validation cohort of around 110 different subjects was used. To predict cytomegalovirus infection status, the study combined high-throughput TCR immunosequencing, statistical association of individual TCRs with disease status, and machine learning.

Library creation used the immunoSEQ multiplex PCR assay. Regarding the original processing steps: A statistical classification framework was developed to diagnose cytomegalovirus status using the catalog of TCR beta chain sequences. TCRdb obtained this table from immuneACCESS and retained in-frame rearrangements with V and J assigned. These tables miss some clones; where compared with another copy, unresolved V genes account for less than half of the shortfall, and the remainder is unexplained. V and J calls and clone size are copied from that table; D and trimming were computed from the DNA. The sample table records about 110,000 clones; roughly 95% of these occur just once. The top ten hold 0.67% of the sample. Separate from the approximately 670-subject first cohort, the validation cohort of about 120 subjects was the group to which the donors belonged. Looking up the germline V gene yields CDR1 MNHNS and CDR2 SASEGT. Clipping removes 4 bases from V and 0 bases from J, with 5 as the unmatched junction base count. Counted from cysteine to phenylalanine, this CDR3 has 16 amino acids. Only CDR3 DNA remains: 48 bases, in frame from the first base.

About this clone itself: Its antigen is still unknown. The input lacks base qualities; no much larger clone sits a single base away.

The full study reports these points: It was suggested by the authors that the approach could potentially be generalized to other disease states and immunological phenotypes. In both the original and validation cohorts, the classifier was reported to diagnose cytomegalovirus status with high specificity and sensitivity. Three of the identified cytomegalovirus-associated TCR beta chains were confirmed in vitro to be specific for cytomegalovirus antigens. All 120 or so repertoires were used to score co-occurrence in the validation cohort in a later analysis, because that analysis had no HLA typing for the cohort. Most TCR sequences were seen in very few donors, while some public TCRs were found in many individuals. In the study, around 160 TCR beta chains were listed as associated with cytomegalovirus. A later analysis found that TCRs clustered in the first cohort also tended to co-occur in the 95 to 150 validation repertoires, with 94% of cluster scores above 0.

Specimen: PBMCs. The receptor was derived from a woman under 30 in good health and CMV-seronegative. The rearrangement joined TRBV6-1 to TRBJ1-2; 10 nucleotides in the junction match TRBD1. The CDR3 loop reads CASSGIGQGANYGYTF. The base sequence is TGTGCCAGCAGTGGGATCGGACAGGGGGCTAACTATGGCTACACCTTC.